Sequencing of this T cell receptor (beta chain) was carried out in a study of cytomegalovirus exposure and HLA in healthy donors. Overall study: Of about 390 genotyped donors, more than 65% grouped in the Caucasian-associated ancestry cluster. Study-level findings and limits: Researchers reported in a later analysis that common viral pathogens appeared linked to several top clusters. By a later analysis, the bulk of CMV-associated TCR beta chains appeared HLA-restricted.

Germline trimming cut 3 bases from V and 3 bases from J; bases unmatched to any gene: 5. Germline CDR1 reads MNHNS; CDR2 reads SASEGT. This CDR3 has 15 amino acids. The PCR was carried out with 60 Vbeta primers and 13 Jbeta primers. Some clones are missing from TCRdb's copy, which holds only in-frame ones; the method was immunoSEQ multiplex PCR. The data hold about 120,000 clones, with 76% observed a single time. This clone was seen just once. As yet, its antigen is unknown. The receptor was isolated from a middle-aged woman in good health and CMV-seropositive. Sequenced sample: PBMCs. The V gene is TRBV6-1, the J gene TRBJ1-1; TRBD1 matches 9 bases. Written as DNA, the CDR3 is TGTGCCAGCAGTGATATCAGACAGGGGGACACTGAAGCTTTCTTT. Translation: CASSDIRQGDTEAFF.